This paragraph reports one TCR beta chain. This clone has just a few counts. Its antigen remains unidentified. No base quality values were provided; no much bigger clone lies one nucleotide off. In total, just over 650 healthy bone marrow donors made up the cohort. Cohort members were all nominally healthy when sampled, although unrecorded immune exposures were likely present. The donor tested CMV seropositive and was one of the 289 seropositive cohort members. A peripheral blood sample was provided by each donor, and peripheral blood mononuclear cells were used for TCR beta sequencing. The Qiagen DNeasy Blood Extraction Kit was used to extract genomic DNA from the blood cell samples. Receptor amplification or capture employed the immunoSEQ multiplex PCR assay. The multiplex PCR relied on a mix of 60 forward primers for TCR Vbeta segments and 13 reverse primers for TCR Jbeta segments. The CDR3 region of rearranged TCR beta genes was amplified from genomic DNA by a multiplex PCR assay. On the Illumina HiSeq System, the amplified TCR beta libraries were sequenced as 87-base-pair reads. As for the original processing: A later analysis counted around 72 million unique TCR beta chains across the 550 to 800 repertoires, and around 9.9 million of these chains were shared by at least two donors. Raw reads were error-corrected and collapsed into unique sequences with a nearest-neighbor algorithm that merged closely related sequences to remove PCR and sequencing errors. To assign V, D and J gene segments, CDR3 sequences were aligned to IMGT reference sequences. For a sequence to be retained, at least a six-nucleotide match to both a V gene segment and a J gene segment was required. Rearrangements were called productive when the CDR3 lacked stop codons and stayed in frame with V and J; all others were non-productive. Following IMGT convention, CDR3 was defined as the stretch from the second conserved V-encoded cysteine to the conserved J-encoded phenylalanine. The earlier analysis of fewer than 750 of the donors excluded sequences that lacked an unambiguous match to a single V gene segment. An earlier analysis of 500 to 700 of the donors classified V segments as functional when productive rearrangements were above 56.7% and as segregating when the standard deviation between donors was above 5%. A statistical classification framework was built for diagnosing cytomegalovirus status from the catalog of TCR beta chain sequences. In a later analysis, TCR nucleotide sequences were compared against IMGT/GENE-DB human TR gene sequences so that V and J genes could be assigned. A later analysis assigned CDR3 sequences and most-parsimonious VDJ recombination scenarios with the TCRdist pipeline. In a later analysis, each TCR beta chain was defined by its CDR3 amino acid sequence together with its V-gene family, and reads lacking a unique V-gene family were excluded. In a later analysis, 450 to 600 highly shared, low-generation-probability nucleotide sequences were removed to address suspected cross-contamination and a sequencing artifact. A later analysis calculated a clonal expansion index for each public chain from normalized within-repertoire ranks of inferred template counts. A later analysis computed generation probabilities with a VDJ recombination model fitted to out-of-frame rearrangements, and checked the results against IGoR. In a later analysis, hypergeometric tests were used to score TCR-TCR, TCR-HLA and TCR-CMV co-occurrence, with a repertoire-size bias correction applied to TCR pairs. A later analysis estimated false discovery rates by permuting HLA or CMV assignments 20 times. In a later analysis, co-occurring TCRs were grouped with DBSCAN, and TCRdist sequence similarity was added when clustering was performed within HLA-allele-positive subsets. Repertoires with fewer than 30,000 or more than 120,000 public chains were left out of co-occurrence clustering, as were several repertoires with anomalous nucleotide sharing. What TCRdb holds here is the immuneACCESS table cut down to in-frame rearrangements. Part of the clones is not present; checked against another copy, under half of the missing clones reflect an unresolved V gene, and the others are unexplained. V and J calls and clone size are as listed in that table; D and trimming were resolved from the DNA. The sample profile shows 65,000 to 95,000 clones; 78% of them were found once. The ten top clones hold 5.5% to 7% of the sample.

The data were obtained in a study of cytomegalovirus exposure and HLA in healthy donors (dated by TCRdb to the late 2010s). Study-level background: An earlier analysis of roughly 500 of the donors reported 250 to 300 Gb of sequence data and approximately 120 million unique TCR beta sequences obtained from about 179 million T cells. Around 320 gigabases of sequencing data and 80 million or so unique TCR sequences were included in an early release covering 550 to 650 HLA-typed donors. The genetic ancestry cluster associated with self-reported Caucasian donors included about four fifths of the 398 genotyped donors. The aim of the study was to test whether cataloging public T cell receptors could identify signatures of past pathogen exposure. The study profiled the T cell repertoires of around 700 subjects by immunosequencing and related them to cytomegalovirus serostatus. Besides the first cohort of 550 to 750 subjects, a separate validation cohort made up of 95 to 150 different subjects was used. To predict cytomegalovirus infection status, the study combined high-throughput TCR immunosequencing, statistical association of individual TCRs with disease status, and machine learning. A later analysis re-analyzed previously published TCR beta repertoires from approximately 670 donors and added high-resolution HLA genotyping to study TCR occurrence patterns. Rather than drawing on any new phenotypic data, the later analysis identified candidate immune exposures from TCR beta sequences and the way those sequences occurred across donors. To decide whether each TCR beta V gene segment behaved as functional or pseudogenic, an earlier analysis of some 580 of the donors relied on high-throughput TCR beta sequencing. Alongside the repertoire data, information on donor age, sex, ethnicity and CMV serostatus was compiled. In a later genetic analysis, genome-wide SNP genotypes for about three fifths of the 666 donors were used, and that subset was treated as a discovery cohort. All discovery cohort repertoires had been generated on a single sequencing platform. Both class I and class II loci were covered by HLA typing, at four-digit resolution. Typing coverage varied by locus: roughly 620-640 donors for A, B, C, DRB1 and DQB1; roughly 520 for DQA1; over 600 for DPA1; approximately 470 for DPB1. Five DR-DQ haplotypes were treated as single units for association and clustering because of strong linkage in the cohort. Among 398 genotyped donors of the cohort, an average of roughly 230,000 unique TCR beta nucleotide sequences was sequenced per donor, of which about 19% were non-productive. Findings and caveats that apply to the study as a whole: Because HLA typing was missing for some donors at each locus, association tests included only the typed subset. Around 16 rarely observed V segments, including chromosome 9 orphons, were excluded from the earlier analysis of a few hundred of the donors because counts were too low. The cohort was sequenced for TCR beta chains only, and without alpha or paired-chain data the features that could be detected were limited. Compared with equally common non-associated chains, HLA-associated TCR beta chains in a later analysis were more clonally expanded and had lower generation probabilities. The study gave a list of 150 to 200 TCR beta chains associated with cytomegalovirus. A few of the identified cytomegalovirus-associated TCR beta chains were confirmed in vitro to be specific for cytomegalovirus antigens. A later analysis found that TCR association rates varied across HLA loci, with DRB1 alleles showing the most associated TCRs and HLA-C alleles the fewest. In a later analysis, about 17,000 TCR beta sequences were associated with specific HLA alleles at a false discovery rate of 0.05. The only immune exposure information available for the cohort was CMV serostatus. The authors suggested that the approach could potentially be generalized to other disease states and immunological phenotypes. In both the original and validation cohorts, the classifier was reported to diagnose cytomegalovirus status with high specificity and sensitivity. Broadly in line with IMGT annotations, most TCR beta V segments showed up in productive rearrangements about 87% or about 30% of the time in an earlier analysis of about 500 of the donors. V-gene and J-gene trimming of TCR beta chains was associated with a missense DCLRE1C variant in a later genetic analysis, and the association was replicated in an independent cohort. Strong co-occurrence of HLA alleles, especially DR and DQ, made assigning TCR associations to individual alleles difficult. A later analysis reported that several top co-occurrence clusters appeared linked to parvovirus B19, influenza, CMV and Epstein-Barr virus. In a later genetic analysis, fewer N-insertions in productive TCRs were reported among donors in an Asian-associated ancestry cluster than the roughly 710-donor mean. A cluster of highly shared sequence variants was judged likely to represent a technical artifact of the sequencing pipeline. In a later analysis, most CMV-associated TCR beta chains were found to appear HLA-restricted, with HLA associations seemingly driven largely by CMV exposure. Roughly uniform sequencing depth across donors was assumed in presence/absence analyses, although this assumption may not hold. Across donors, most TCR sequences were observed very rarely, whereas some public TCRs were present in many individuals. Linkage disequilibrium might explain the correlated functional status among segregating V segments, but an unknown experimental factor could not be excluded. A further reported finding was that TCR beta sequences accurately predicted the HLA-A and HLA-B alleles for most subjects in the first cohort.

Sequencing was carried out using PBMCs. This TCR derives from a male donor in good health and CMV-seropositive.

This receptor carries the CDR3 CASSAEDSSPLHF. The DNA is as follows: TGTGCCAGCAGTGCCGAGGACAGTTCACCCCTCCACTTT. The chain is made from TRBV6-4 and TRBJ1-6; matching of 6 bases hints at TRBD1 as the D gene. CDR3 length: 13 amino acids, cysteine to phenylalanine. Just the 39-base CDR3 DNA is kept, in frame starting at base 1. Via the germline V gene, CDR1 is MRHNA and CDR2 SNTAGT. V is shortened by 4 bases, J by 9 bases, and the region joining them spans 10 bases.